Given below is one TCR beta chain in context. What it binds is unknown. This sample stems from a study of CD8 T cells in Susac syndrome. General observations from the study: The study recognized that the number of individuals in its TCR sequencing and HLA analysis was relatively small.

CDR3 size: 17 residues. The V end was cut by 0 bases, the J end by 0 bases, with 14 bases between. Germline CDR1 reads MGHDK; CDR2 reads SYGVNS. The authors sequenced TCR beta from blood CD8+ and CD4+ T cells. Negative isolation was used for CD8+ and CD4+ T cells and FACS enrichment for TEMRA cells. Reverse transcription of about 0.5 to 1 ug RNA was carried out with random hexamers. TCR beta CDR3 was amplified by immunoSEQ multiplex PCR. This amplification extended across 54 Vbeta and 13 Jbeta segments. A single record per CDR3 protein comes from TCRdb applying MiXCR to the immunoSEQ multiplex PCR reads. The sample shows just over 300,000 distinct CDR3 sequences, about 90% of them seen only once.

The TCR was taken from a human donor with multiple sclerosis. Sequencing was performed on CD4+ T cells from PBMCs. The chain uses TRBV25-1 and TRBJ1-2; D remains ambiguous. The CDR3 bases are TGTGCCAGCAGTGAATATGAAGAGGGCCTTCCTAACTATGGCTACACCTTC. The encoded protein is CASSEYEEGLPNYGYTF.